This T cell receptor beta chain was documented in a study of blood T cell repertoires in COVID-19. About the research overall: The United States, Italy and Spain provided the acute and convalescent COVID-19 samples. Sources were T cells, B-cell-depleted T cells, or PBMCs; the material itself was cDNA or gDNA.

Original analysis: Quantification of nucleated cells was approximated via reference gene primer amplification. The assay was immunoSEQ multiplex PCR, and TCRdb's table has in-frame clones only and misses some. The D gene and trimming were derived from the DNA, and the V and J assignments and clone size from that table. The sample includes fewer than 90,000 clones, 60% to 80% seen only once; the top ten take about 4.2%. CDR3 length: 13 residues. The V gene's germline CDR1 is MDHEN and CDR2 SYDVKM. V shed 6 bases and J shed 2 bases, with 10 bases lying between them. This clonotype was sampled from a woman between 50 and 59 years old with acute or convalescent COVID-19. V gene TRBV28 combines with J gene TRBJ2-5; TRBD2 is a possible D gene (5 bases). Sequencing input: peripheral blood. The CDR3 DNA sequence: TGTGCCAGCAGGGAGGCAGGACAAGAGACCCAGTACTTC. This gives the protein CASREAGQETQYF.